The subject of this entry is one T cell receptor (beta chain). What it binds is unknown. Only in-frame clones appear in the TCRdb table, and some are missing; sequencing was by immunoSEQ multiplex PCR. The table lists tens of thousands of clones, about 83% of them singletons. This specimen belongs to a study of T cell responses to AZD1222 COVID-19 vaccine. Regarding the study as a whole: Nearly half of the spike-specific TCRs reportedly recognize variant regions that carry no mutations.

Material: peripheral blood, obtained on day 0 of AZD1222 vaccination. This clonotype was sampled from an adult in good health.

CDR3 residues: CASSQETANEQFF. The CDR3 bases are TGCGCCAGCAGCCAAGAGACCGCCAATGAGCAGTTCTTC. The chain couples TRBV4-1 to TRBJ2-1, with D unresolved. Per germline, CDR1 MGHRA and CDR2 YSYEKL. V was pared by 0 bases and J by 6 bases, with 6 bases between. The CDR3 sequence is 13 residues long.